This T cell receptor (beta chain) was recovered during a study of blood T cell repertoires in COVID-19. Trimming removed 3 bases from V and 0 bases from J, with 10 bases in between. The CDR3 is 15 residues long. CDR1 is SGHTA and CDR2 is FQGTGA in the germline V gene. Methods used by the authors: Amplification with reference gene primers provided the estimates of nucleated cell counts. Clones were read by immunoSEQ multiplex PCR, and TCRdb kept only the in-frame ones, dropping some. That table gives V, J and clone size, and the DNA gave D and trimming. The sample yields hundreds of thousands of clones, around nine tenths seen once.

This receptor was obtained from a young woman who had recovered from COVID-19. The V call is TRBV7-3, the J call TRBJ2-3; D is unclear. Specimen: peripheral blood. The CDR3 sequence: CASSLAATSTDTQYF. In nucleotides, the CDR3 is TGTGCCAGCAGCTTGGCGGCCACGAGCACAGATACGCAGTATTTT.